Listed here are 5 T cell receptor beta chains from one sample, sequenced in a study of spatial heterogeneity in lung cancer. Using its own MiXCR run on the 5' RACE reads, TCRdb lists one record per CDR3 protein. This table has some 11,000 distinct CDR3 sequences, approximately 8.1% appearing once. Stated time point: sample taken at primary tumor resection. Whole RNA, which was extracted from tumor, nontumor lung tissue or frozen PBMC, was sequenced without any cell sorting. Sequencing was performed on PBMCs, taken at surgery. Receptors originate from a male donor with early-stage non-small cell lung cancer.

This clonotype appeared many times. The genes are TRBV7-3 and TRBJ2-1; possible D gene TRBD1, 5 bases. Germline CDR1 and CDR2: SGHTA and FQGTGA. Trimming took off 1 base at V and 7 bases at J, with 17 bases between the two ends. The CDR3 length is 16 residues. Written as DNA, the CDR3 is TGTGCCAGCAGCTTAAATTGGACACCTGACTTGAATGAGCAGTTCTTC. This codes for CASSLNWTPDLNEQFF.

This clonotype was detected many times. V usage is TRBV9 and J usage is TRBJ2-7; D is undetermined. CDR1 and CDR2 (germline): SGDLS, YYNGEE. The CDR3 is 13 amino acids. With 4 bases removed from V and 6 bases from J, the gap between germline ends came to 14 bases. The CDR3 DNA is TGTGCCAGCAGCCCCCAACCGCGAGGCGAGCAGTACTTC. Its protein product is CASSPQPRGEQYF.

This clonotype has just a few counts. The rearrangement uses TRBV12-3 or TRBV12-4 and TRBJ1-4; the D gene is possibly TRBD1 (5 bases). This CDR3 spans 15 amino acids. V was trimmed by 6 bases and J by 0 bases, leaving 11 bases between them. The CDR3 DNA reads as TGTGCCAGCAGCCTGGGGGGAGCAACTAATGAAAAACTGTTTTTT. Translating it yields CASSLGGATNEKLFF.

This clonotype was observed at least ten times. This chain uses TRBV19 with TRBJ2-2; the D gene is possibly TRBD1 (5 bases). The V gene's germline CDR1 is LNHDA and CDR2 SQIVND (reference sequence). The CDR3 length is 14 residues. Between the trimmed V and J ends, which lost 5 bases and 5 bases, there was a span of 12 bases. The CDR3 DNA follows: TGTGCCAGTAGTTTCGCACAGGTTACCGGGGAGCTGTTTTTT. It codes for CASSFAQVTGELFF. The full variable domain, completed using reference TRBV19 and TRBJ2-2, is DGGITQSPKYLFRKEGQNVTLSCEQNLNHDAMYWYRQDPGQGLRLIYYSQIVNDFQKGDIAEGYSVSREKKESFPLTVTSAQKNPTAFYLCASSFAQVTGELFFGEGSRLTVL.

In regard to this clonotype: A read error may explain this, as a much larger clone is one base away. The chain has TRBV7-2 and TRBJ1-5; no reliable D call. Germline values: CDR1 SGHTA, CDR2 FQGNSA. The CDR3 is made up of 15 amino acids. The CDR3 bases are TGTGCCAACAGCTTAGTGGGATATAGCAATCAGCCCCAGCATTTT. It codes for CANSLVGYSNQPQHF.